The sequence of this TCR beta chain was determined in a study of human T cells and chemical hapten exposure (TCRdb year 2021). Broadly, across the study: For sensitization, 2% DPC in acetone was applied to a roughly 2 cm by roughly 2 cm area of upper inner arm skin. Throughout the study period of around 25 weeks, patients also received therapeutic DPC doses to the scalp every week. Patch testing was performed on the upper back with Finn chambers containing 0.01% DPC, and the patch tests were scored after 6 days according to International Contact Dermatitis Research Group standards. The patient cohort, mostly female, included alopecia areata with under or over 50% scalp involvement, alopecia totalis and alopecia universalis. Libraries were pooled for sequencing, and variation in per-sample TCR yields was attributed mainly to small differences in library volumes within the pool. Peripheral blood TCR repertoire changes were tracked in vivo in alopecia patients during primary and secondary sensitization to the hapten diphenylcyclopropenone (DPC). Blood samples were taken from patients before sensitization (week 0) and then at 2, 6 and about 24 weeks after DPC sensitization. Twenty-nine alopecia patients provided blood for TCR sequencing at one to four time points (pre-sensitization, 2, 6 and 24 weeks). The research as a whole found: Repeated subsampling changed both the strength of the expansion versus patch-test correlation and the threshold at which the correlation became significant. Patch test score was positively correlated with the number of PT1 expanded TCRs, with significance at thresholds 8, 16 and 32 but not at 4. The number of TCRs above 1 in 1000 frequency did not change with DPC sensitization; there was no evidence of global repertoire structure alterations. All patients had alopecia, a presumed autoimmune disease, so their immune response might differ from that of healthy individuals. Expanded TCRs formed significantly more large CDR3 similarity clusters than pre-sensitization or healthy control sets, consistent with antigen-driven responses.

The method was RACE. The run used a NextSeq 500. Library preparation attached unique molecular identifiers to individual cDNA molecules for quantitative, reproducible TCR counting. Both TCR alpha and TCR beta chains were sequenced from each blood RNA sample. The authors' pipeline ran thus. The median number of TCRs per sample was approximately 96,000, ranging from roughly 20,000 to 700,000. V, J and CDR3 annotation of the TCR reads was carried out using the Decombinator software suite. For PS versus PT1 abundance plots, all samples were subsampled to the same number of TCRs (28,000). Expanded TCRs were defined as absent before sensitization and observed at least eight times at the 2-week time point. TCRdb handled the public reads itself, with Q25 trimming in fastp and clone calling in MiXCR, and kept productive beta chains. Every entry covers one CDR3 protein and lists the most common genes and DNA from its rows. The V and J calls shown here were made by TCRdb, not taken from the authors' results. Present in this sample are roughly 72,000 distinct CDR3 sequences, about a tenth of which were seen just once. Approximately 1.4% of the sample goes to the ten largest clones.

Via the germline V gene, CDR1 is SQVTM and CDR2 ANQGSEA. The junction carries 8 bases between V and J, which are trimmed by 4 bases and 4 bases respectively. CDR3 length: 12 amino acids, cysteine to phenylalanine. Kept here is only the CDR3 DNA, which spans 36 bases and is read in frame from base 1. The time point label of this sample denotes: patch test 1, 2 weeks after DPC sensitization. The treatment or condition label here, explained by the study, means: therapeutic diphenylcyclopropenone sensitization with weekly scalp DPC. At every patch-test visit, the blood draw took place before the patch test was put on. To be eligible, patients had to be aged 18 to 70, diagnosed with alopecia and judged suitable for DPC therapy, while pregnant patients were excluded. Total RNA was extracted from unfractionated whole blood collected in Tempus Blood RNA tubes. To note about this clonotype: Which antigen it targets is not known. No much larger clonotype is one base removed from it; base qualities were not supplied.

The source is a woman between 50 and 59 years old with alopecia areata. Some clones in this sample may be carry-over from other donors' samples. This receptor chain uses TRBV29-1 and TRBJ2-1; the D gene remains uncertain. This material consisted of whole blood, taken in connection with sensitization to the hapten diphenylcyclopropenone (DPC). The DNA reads TGCAGCGTTGTCGGCGGATACAATGAGCAGTTCTTC. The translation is CSVVGGYNEQFF.